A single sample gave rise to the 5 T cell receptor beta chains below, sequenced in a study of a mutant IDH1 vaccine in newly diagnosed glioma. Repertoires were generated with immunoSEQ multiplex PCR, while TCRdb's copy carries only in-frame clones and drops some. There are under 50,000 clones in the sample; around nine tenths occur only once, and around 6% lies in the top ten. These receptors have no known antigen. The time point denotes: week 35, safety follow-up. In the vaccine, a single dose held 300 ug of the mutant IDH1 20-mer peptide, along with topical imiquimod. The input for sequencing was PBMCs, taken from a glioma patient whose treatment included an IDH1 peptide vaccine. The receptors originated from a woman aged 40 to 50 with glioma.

CDR3 in DNA: TGTGCCAGCAGCCGTGGGGTGACAGGGGAAGGCTATGGCTACACCTTC. It codes for CASSRGVTGEGYGYTF. V gene TRBV5-6 combines with J gene TRBJ1-2, with 8 positions matching TRBD1. The J segment lost 4 bases and the V segment lost 4 bases, leaving 12 bases of the junction unmatched. Per the germline V gene, CDR1 is SGHDT and CDR2 is YYEEEE. This CDR3 contains 16 residues.

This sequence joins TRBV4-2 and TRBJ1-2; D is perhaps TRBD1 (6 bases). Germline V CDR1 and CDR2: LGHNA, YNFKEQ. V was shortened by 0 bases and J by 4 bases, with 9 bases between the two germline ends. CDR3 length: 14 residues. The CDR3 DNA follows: TGTGCCAGCAGCCAAGATACAGGGAGCTATGGCTACACCTTC. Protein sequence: CASSQDTGSYGYTF.

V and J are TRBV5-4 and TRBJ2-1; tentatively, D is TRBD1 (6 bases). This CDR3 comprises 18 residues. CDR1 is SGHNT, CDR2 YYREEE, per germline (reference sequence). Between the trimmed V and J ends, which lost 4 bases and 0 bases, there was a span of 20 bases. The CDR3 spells CASSPLGHTGSSYNEQFF. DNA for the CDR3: TGTGCCAGCAGCCCCCTCGGACACACAGGGAGCTCCTACAATGAGCAGTTCTTC.

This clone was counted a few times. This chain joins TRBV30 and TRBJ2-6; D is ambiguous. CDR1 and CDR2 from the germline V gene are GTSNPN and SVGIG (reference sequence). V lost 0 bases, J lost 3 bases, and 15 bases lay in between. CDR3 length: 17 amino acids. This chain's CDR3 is CAWSVHPPSLGANVLTF. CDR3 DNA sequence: TGTGCCTGGAGTGTACACCCCCCCTCTCTTGGGGCCAACGTCCTGACTTTC.

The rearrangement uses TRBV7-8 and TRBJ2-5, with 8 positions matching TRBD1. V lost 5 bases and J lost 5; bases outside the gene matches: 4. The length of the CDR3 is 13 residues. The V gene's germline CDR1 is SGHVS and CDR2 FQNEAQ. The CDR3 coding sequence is TGTGCCAGCAGCCTCAACAGGGGGGAGACCCAGTACTTC. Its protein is CASSLNRGETQYF.